Listed below are T cell receptor beta chains from one sample, sequenced in a study of cytomegalovirus exposure and HLA in healthy donors. TCRdb keeps only in-frame clones here, not all; method: immunoSEQ multiplex PCR. The repertoire holds some 150,000 clones, more than 65% seen once, with roughly 6.7% in the top ten. The material sequenced was PBMCs. The receptors were sampled from a man in his forties or fifties in good health and CMV-seropositive. CDR3s include the opening cysteine and the closing phenylalanine or tryptophan. The order of the fields is D gene, V gene, clone size, J gene, CDR3 protein, CDR3 DNA. A D gene is named only where the DNA matches it firmly. Clone sizes are given selectively: once, few, many, or a class where the clone is expanded.

D gene: TRBD1
V gene: TRBV7-9
clone size: -
J gene: TRBJ1-2
CDR3 protein: CASSGTGGSRYGYTF
CDR3 DNA: TGTGCCAGCAGCGGGACAGGGGGAAGTCGCTATGGCTACACCTTC

D gene: TRBD1
V gene: TRBV16
clone size: -
J gene: TRBJ1-1
CDR3 protein: CASSQSRTGIEAFF
CDR3 DNA: TGTGCCAGCAGCCAATCCCGGACAGGGATTGAGGCTTTCTTT

D gene: TRBD2
V gene: TRBV7-9
clone size: -
J gene: TRBJ2-7
CDR3 protein: CASSLGAGGFSYEQYF
CDR3 DNA: TGTGCCAGCAGCTTAGGGGCGGGAGGCTTCAGCTACGAGCAGTACTTC

D gene: -
V gene: TRBV19
clone size: -
J gene: TRBJ1-1
CDR3 protein: CASSIGVTMNTEAFF
CDR3 DNA: TGTGCCAGTAGTATCGGGGTTACGATGAACACTGAAGCTTTCTTT

D gene: TRBD1
V gene: TRBV29-1
clone size: -
J gene: TRBJ2-3
CDR3 protein: CSVARTGSTDTQYF
CDR3 DNA: TGCAGCGTTGCCCGGACAGGCAGCACAGATACGCAGTATTTT

D gene: -
V gene: TRBV5-6
clone size: -
J gene: TRBJ2-1
CDR3 protein: CASSPGLPNDEQFF
CDR3 DNA: TGTGCCAGCAGCCCTGGACTACCCAACGATGAGCAGTTCTTC

D gene: -
V gene: TRBV4-1
clone size: once
J gene: TRBJ1-4
CDR3 protein: CASSPLPSGEKLFF
CDR3 DNA: TGCGCCAGCAGTCCCCTCCCTTCGGGTGAAAAACTGTTTTTT

D gene: -
V gene: TRBV5-1
clone size: -
J gene: TRBJ2-3
CDR3 protein: CASSPRAGTGADTQYF
CDR3 DNA: TGCGCCAGCAGCCCCCGGGCGGGTACGGGGGCAGATACGCAGTATTTT

D gene: TRBD2
V gene: TRBV4-2
clone size: -
J gene: TRBJ2-3
CDR3 protein: CASSQDHGRAGTDTQYF
CDR3 DNA: TGTGCCAGCAGCCAAGATCACGGGAGGGCCGGCACAGATACGCAGTATTTT

D gene: -
V gene: TRBV29-1
clone size: -
J gene: TRBJ2-7
CDR3 protein: CSVETGKESYEQYF
CDR3 DNA: TGCAGCGTTGAAACAGGAAAAGAGTCCTACGAGCAGTACTTC

D gene: -
V gene: TRBV2
clone size: -
J gene: TRBJ1-5
CDR3 protein: CASSPPLNQPQHF
CDR3 DNA: TGTGCCAGCAGTCCCCCCCTTAATCAGCCCCAGCATTTT

D gene: -
V gene: TRBV5-1
clone size: -
J gene: TRBJ2-1
CDR3 protein: CASSLDPGNYNEQFF
CDR3 DNA: TGCGCCAGCAGCCTGGACCCCGGGAACTACAATGAGCAGTTCTTC

D gene: TRBD2
V gene: TRBV27
clone size: -
J gene: TRBJ2-7
CDR3 protein: CASSFTLTTSVVSYEQYF
CDR3 DNA: TGTGCCAGCAGTTTCACATTAACGACTAGCGTCGTCTCCTACGAGCAGTACTTC

D gene: -
V gene: TRBV28
clone size: -
J gene: TRBJ2-3
CDR3 protein: CASSPAGLSEDTQYF
CDR3 DNA: TGTGCCAGCAGTCCCGCGGGGCTCTCTGAGGATACGCAGTATTTT